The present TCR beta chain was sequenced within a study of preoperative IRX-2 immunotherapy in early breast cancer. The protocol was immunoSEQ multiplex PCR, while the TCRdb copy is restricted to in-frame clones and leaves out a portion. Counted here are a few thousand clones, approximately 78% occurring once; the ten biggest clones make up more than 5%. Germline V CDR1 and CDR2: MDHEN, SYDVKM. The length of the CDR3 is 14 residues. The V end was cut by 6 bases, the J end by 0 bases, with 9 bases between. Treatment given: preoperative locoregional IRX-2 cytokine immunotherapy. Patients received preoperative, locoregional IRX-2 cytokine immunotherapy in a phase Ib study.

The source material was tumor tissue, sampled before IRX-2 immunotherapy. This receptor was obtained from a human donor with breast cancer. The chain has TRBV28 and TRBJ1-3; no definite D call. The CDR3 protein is CASSPSSSGNTIYF. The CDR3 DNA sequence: TGTGCCAGCAGCCCCTCCTCCTCTGGAAACACCATATATTTT.